The rows below give T cell receptor beta chains drawn from one sample of a study of T cells after yellow fever vaccination. TCRdb recomputed calls from the 5' RACE reads with MiXCR, one row per CDR3 protein. The table has a few hundred thousand distinct CDR3 sequences, roughly 8.7% seen once; the top ten hold 3% to 4%. The sample in question was CD4+ T cells sorted from PBMCs, obtained 5 days after the yellow fever booster vaccination. Receptors were obtained from a man aged 18-30 years who received the YFV17D yellow fever vaccine. Both conserved end residues are part of each CDR3. The D gene is left open where the match is weak. Not every row has a clone size; where given, it reads once, few, many or a size class.

CDR3aa,CDR3nt,abundance,v_gene,j_gene,d_gene
CASSPGQGIDGYTF,TGTGCCAGCTCACCGGGACAGGGGATCGATGGCTACACCTTC,.,TRBV18,TRBJ1-2,TRBD1
CASSQALSSYNSPLHF,TGCGCCAGCAGCCAGGCCCTTAGCTCCTATAATTCACCCCTCCACTTT,few,TRBV4-3,TRBJ1-6,.
CASRPVMTDLRNEQFF,TGTGCCAGCAGGCCTGTTATGACAGACCTCCGCAATGAGCAGTTCTTC,few,TRBV6-6,TRBJ2-1,.
CASSPLDRSQYF,TGTGCCAGCAGCCCCCTGGACCGTAGCCAGTACTTC,few,TRBV14,TRBJ2-7,.
CASTESGTRQETQYF,TGCGCCAGCACCGAGAGCGGGACCCGCCAAGAGACCCAGTACTTC,few,TRBV5-1,TRBJ2-5,TRBD2
CASQQGSSPLHF,TGTGCCAGCCAACAGGGAAGTTCACCCCTCCACTTT,many,TRBV3-1,TRBJ1-6,.
CASSNERGGQGETQYF,TGTGCCAGTAGTAACGAGCGGGGGGGCCAGGGAGAGACCCAGTACTTC,.,TRBV19,TRBJ2-5,TRBD2
CASSYSTGDGYGYTF,TGTGCCAGCAGTTACTCGACAGGGGATGGCTATGGCTACACCTTC,.,TRBV6-5,TRBJ1-2,TRBD1
CASTGTGRDTQYF,TGTGCCAGCACCGGGACAGGGAGAGATACGCAGTATTTT,.,TRBV5-6,TRBJ2-3,TRBD1
CSAPSPSGAWETQYF,TGCAGTGCCCCCTCCCCAAGCGGGGCTTGGGAGACCCAGTACTTC,few,TRBV20-1,TRBJ2-5,TRBD2
CASSLNPGDLGEKLFF,TGTGCCAGCAGCCTAAACCCGGGGGACCTCGGTGAAAAACTGTTTTTT,.,TRBV14,TRBJ1-4,.
CAIRTDPAYEQYF,TGTGCCATCAGGACGGACCCAGCCTACGAGCAGTACTTC,few,TRBV10-3,TRBJ2-7,.
CASSQVTDTQYF,TGTGCCAGCAGCCAAGTTACAGATACGCAGTATTTT,many,TRBV3-1,TRBJ2-3,.
CSASTLSSYGYTF,TGCAGTGCTTCCACCTTAAGCAGCTATGGCTACACCTTC,.,TRBV20-1,TRBJ1-2,.
CASSQDFGDYNSPLHF,TGTGCCAGCAGCCAAGATTTTGGGGACTATAATTCACCCCTCCACTTT,few,TRBV4-2,TRBJ1-6,.
CASSAGFEETQYF,TGCGCCAGCAGCGCGGGATTTGAAGAGACCCAGTACTTC,many,TRBV5-1,TRBJ2-5,.
CASSFPGCNRGGLWRNQPQHF,TGCGCCAGCAGCTTCCCTGGTTGTAACAGGGGAGGCCTGTGGCGCAATCAGCCCCAGCATTTT,few,TRBV5-1,TRBJ1-5,TRBD1
CASSQGVGAGANVLTF,TGCGCCAGCAGCCAAGGTGTGGGGGCTGGGGCCAACGTCCTGACTTTC,.,TRBV4-1,TRBJ2-6,.
CASSYPAGTGGKKLFF,TGTGCCAGCAGTTACCCCGCCGGGACAGGGGGCAAAAAACTGTTTTTT,many,TRBV6-6,TRBJ1-4,TRBD1
CASSSPSGTDTQYF,TGTGCCAGCAGCTCCCCAAGCGGAACAGATACGCAGTATTTT,many,TRBV5-5,TRBJ2-3,.
CASSQDAGYTGELFF,TGTGCCAGCAGCCAAGATGCCGGGTACACCGGGGAGCTGTTTTTT,.,TRBV3-1,TRBJ2-2,.